This TCR beta chain was obtained from a study of blood T cell repertoires in COVID-19 (dated by TCRdb to the early 2020s). Study-level background: Collaborator samples came from the United States, Italy and Spain and covered acute and convalescent phases of COVID-19. The material from the prospective study consisted of cDNA or gDNA derived from T cells, B-cell-depleted T cells, or PBMCs. The samples were drawn from two sources: the first 160 participants of the ongoing ImmuneRACE study, and 1,000 to 1,500 subjects contributed by 6 global collaborators. The repertoires were released in a freely available public database meant as a resource for research on the immune response to SARS-CoV-2. Subjects who had been exposed to COVID-19, were actively infected with it, or had recovered from it provided the deeply sampled blood TCRbeta repertoires that made up the dataset. Sample metadata almost always included a de-identified subject ID, COVID-19 status, age in years and sex. Where available, HLA class I and class II types were obtained from metadata supplied by the sample provider rather than from assay-based typing.

Worth noting for this clone: Its antigen specificity is not known. No base quality values were provided; no much bigger clone lies one nucleotide off.

Samples from volunteer blood donors who had recovered from COVID-19 were contributed by a second Seattle source. Each collaborating institution followed its own protocols to collect whole blood in K2EDTA tubes. Collaborator samples were shipped for TCRbeta analysis as frozen whole blood, isolated PBMCs, or DNA extracted from either sample type. What the work shows at the level of the full study, not this receptor alone: How much clinical and demographic metadata was included differed by source and by participant, and the metadata was provided uncurated.

Unmatched junction bases come to 11, with V trimmed by 6 bases and J by 5 bases. Including cysteine and phenylalanine, the CDR3 has 16 amino acids. Just CDR3 DNA is preserved here, 48 bases in frame from base 1. The germline V gene (reference sequence) supplies CDR1 MNHEY and CDR2 SMNVEV. TCRbeta CDR3 regions were amplified from genomic DNA by means of the immunoSEQ Assay, a bias-controlled multiplex PCR. The original methods were these. The number of nucleated cells in each sample was estimated by amplification of reference gene primers within the assay. To quantify the absolute abundance of each unique TCRbeta CDR3 rearrangement, sequence reads were collapsed and filtered. For each sample, productive Simpson clonality was calculated as the square root of Simpson's diversity index over productive rearrangements. TCRdb provides this immuneACCESS table in a form limited to in-frame rearrangements. Some clones are lacking; in checked studies, under half of them reflect an unresolved V gene, and why the rest are absent is not known. V and J calls and clone size are as listed in that table; D and trimming were resolved from the DNA. Recorded for this sample are 220,000 or so clones; about 88% of them occurred a single time. The ten biggest clones cover about 3% of the sample.

The chain uses TRBV27 and TRBJ2-3, and 10 junction bases match TRBD2. The sample comprised peripheral blood. This sequence originates from a man over 45 who had recovered from COVID-19. The CDR3 loop reads CASRGALAGAKDTQYF. Read as DNA, the sequence is TGTGCCAGCAGGGGGGCCCTAGCGGGAGCCAAAGATACGCAGTATTTT.